Each of the 15 T cell receptor beta chains below was sequenced from the same sample in a study of CD8 T cells in ankylosing spondylitis. Each CDR3 protein is one row after TCRdb ran MiXCR on the 5' RACE reads. The sample includes about 13,000 distinct CDR3 sequences, 2.5% to 3% seen only once; the top ten take less than 9%. The sequencing input was blood, either unsorted or a sorted T cell fraction (not recorded which). The receptors were sampled from a male donor with ankylosing spondylitis or in good health (not recorded which).

At least ten counts were recorded for this clonotype. The V and J genes are TRBV9 and TRBJ2-6; D is unresolved. This CDR3 is built from 16 residues. Trimming pared 4 bases from V and 0 bases from J, leaving 11 bases between. Germline values: CDR1 SGDLS, CDR2 YYNGEE. CDR3 region: CASSLPRASGANVLTF. In DNA form, the CDR3 reads TGTGCCAGCAGCCTCCCCCGGGCCTCTGGGGCCAACGTCCTGACTTTC.

This clonotype has more than one count but fewer than ten. V and J are TRBV12-2 and TRBJ2-1. TRBV12-2 is a pseudogene locus. The CDR3 sequence is 15 residues long. This chain's CDR3 is CASRPKRGSYNEQFF. The CDR3 DNA is TGTGCAAGTCGCCCGAAGCGGGGCTCCTACAATGAGCAGTTCTTC.

Within the sample, this clonotype is large. The chain couples TRBV9 to TRBJ2-1; 7 bases are shared with TRBD2. The CDR3 length is 12 residues. Losses at the gene ends were 1 base for V and 10 bases for J; bases not matched to a gene: 2. CDR1 SGDLS and CDR2 YYNGEE come from the germline V gene. CDR3 amino acids: CASSVTGREQFF. CDR3 DNA sequence: TGTGCCAGCAGCGTAACCGGGAGGGAGCAGTTCTTC.

This clonotype was seen at least ten times. V and J are TRBV9 and TRBJ2-3; D uncertain. CDR3 size: 15 residues. Germline CDR1 and CDR2: SGDLS and YYNGEE. Trimming cost V 0 bases and J 0 bases, with 8 bases left between them. CDR3 loop: CASSVALPSTDTQYF. The DNA for the CDR3 is TGTGCCAGCAGCGTAGCCTTGCCGAGCACAGATACGCAGTATTTT.

This clonotype has a count of ten or more. This chain joins TRBV9 and TRBJ2-5; 11 bases line up with TRBD2. The germline gives CDR1 SGDLS, CDR2 YYNGEE. V lost 0 bases to trimming and J lost 5 bases; unmatched junction nucleotides: 0. The CDR3 has 14 amino acids. This chain's CDR3 is CASSVGLAGETQYF. The CDR3 DNA reads TGTGCCAGCAGCGTAGGACTAGCGGGGGAGACCCAGTACTTC.

Many counts were recorded for this clonotype. The chain carries TRBV9 and TRBJ1-4; the match to TRBD1 covers 7 bases. V lost 3 bases, J lost 8 bases, and 4 bases stayed unmatched. CDR1 and CDR2 (germline): SGDLS, YYNGEE. The CDR3 loop spans 13 amino acids. Here the CDR3 DNA reads TGTGCCAGCAGCGCACCCAGGGGGGAAAAACTGTTTTTT. Amino acids: CASSAPRGEKLFF.

This clonotype has ten or more counts. The rearrangement links TRBV9 to TRBJ2-6, with 7 bases aligning to TRBD2. CDR3 size: 18 residues. The V segment lost 4 bases and the J segment 1 base; nucleotides outside the gene matches: 11. CDR1 and CDR2 from the germline V gene are SGDLS and YYNGEE. CDR3 amino acids: CASSSHGGTPSGANVLTF. DNA of the CDR3: TGTGCCAGCAGCTCCCACGGGGGGACCCCTTCTGGGGCCAACGTCCTGACTTTC.

This clonotype came up many times. This chain joins TRBV9 and TRBJ1-1; a possible D gene is TRBD1 (6 bases). Germline V gene sequence: CDR1 SGDLS, CDR2 YYNGEE. The CDR3 sequence is 16 residues long. The ends were cut back, 0 bases at V and 1 base at J, with 13 bases in the middle. CDR3 residues: CASSVAGGIGNTEAFF. The CDR3 DNA is TGTGCCAGCAGCGTAGCCGGGGGCATCGGGAACACTGAAGCTTTCTTT.

This clonotype was observed many times. V gene TRBV9 combines with J gene TRBJ2-5; 8 bases agree with TRBD1. The CDR3 length is 14 residues. J was trimmed by 4 bases and V by 6 bases; bases with no gene match: 8. Germline V CDR1 and CDR2: SGDLS, YYNGEE. CDR3 nucleotide sequence: TGTGCCAGCAACCAACAGGGGGACACAGAGACCCAGTACTTC. Protein: CASNQQGDTETQYF.

There are many counts of this clonotype. The chain uses TRBV9 and TRBJ2-1; 10 bases are a match to TRBD2. The germline gives CDR1 SGDLS, CDR2 YYNGEE. The junction had 9 bases not matched to a gene; V was cut back by 2 bases and J by 7 bases. There are 16 residues in the CDR3. The CDR3 spells CASSVLAGVGSNEQFF. The CDR3 coding sequence is TGTGCCAGCAGCGTCCTAGCGGGAGTGGGTTCGAATGAGCAGTTCTTC.

This clonotype was counted ten times or more. V gene TRBV9 combines with J gene TRBJ1-2; D is unresolved. CDR1 and CDR2 (germline): SGDLS, YYNGEE. This CDR3 is built from 14 residues. The ends were cut back, 3 bases at V and 4 bases at J, with 13 bases in the middle. The CDR3 loop is CASSEGPAGYGYTF. The CDR3 nucleotides read TGTGCCAGCAGCGAGGGCCCGGCGGGCTATGGCTACACCTTC.

This clonotype was detected ten times or more. The genes are TRBV9 and TRBJ1-1; D is perhaps TRBD1 (6 bases). CDR1 and CDR2 (germline): SGDLS, YYNGEE. Deletions cut 1 base from V and 7 bases from J, with 14 bases between. The length of the CDR3 is 14 residues. The CDR3 here is CASSVRGGYGEAFF. CDR3 coding DNA: TGTGCCAGCAGCGTACGGGGGGGCTACGGTGAAGCTTTCTTT. Combining the CDR3 with reference TRBV9 and TRBJ1-1 gives the whole variable domain DSGVTQTPKHLITATGQRVTLRCSPRSGDLSVYWYQQSLDQGLQFLIQYYNGEERAKGNILERFSAQQFPDLHSELNLSSLELGDSALYFCASSVRGGYGEAFFGQGTRLTVV.

The table lists this clonotype with many counts. The CDR3 reads CASSDGLAGVYEQYF. The CDR3 coding sequence is TGTGCCAGCAGCGACGGACTAGCGGGAGTGTACGAGCAGTACTTC. The chain employs TRBV9 and TRBJ2-7; 13 nucleotides match TRBD2. V trimming: 3 bases; J trimming: 4 bases; junction bases outside the gene matches: 4. The CDR3 spans 15 residues. Germline V gives CDR1 SGDLS, CDR2 YYNGEE.

This clonotype is judged medium-sized. The chain joins TRBV9 to TRBJ2-3; 7 bases map to TRBD1. The trim removed 0 bases at V and 3 bases at J, leaving 1 base unmatched. Germline V CDR1 and CDR2: SGDLS, YYNGEE. The CDR3 runs to 14 residues. For the CDR3, the DNA is TGTGCCAGCAGCGTAGGACAGGGTACAGATACGCAGTATTTT. This translates into CASSVGQGTDTQYF.

This clonotype was seen many times. The V call is TRBV9, the J call TRBJ2-2, with D perhaps TRBD2 (5 bases). Trimming shortened V by 0 bases and J by 7 bases, and 19 bases separated the two germline ends. This CDR3 contains 17 residues. CDR1 SGDLS and CDR2 YYNGEE come from the germline V gene. The CDR3 region is CASSVGDGGQLIGELFF. The CDR3 nucleotides read TGTGCCAGCAGCGTAGGCGACGGCGGGCAACTCATCGGGGAGCTGTTTTTT.